These T cell receptor beta chains were read from a single sample in a study of blood T cells in healthy people across ages. Via MiXCR, TCRdb re-called the 5' RACE reads, giving one row per CDR3 protein. The sample contains 1.2 million to 1.5 million distinct CDR3 sequences, approximately 63% of which appear only once. Sequenced material: blood. All receptors come from a man aged 18-30 years in good health. CDR3s include the opening cysteine and the closing phenylalanine or tryptophan. A D gene is named only where the DNA matches it firmly. Size is omitted from some rows. Given values are once, few, many or a class for expanded clones.

v_gene	d_gene	j_gene	abundance	CDR3nt	CDR3aa
TRBV27	TRBD2	TRBJ2-1	NA	TGTGCCAGCAGGGGATTTGCGGGAGGTGACAATGAGCAGTTCTTC	CASRGFAGGDNEQFF
TRBV29-1	TRBD1	TRBJ1-2	NA	TGCAGCACCCGGACAGGGGGCTATGGCTACACCTTC	CSTRTGGYGYTF
TRBV27	NA	TRBJ1-2	NA	TGTGCCAGCAGTTTAACCGGGACGGCCGGCTACACCTTC	CASSLTGTAGYTF
TRBV7-9	TRBD2	TRBJ2-3	NA	TGTGCCAGCAGCTTAGGATCTAGCGGGGGGCCTCTTAGCACAGATACGCAGTATTTT	CASSLGSSGGPLSTDTQYF
TRBV9	TRBD2	TRBJ2-7	few	TGTGCCAGCAGCGTAGGTCTAGCGGGAGGATCTTACGAGCAGTACTTC	CASSVGLAGGSYEQYF
TRBV7-2	NA	TRBJ2-7	NA	TGTGCCAGCAGCTTAGGGCCGGGGGCCCCCTACGAGCAGTACTTC	CASSLGPGAPYEQYF
TRBV21-1	NA	TRBJ1-6	NA	TGTGCCAGCAGCATCCTACGATCCTATAATTCACCCCTCCACTTT	CASSILRSYNSPLHF
TRBV7-2	NA	TRBJ1-6	NA	TGTGCCAGCAGCAAAAACAGGGTGGACTATAATTCACCCCTCCACTTT	CASSKNRVDYNSPLHF
TRBV5-1	NA	TRBJ2-5	once	TGCGCCAGCCGCTTGACCCCCCAGGCGGAGACCCAGTACTTC	CASRLTPQAETQYF
TRBV7-2	NA	TRBJ2-7	NA	TGTGCCAGCAGCCGAGACGCTGCGGTTACCTACGAGCAGTACTTC	CASSRDAAVTYEQYF
TRBV6-5	NA	TRBJ2-1	NA	TGTGCCAGCAGTTACGGTGGGGAGAGATACAATGAGCAGTTCTTC	CASSYGGERYNEQFF
TRBV29-1	TRBD1	TRBJ2-3	few	TGCAGCGTTGGACAGGGAGTAACAGATACGCAGTATTTT	CSVGQGVTDTQYF
TRBV7-9	NA	TRBJ2-1	NA	TGTGCCAGCAGACCTAAACTAGCCTCGGCCCACAATGAGCAGTTCTTC	CASRPKLASAHNEQFF
TRBV4-2	NA	TRBJ1-2	NA	TGTGCCAGCAGCTCAAGGACAGCAGCTAACTATGGCTACACCTTC	CASSSRTAANYGYTF
TRBV29-1	NA	TRBJ2-6	few	TGCAGCGGAAGAATCGTGGAGAGCTCTGGGGCCAACGTCCTGACTTTC	CSGRIVESSGANVLTF
TRBV10-2	TRBD2	TRBJ2-2	few	TGCGCCAGCAGTAGCGGGGTCGAATACACCGGGGAGCTGTTTTTT	CASSSGVEYTGELFF
TRBV9	TRBD1	TRBJ1-2	NA	TGTGCCAGCAGCGTAGCAGGGACAGGTAGTTCTGGCTACACCTTC	CASSVAGTGSSGYTF
TRBV5-1	TRBD2	TRBJ2-7	NA	TGCGCCAGCAGCCTGGGGACTAGCGGAAGCTCCTACAATGAGCAGTACTTC	CASSLGTSGSSYNEQYF
TRBV12-5	TRBD1	TRBJ1-4	NA	TGTGCTAGTGGGACAGGGGCTACTGAAAAACTGTTTTTT	CASGTGATEKLFF
TRBV28	TRBD1	TRBJ1-2	NA	TGTGCCAGCAGTGTCCCGGGACAGAGATTTAACTATGGCTACACCTTC	CASSVPGQRFNYGYTF
TRBV4-1	NA	TRBJ1-4	NA	TGCGCCAGCAGCCCTGTTCGCACTCGGGACGCTAATGGAAAACTGTTTTTT	CASSPVRTRDANGKLFF
TRBV7-2	NA	TRBJ2-3	few	TGTGCCAGCAGCTCCCCCCACGATACGCAGTATTTT	CASSSPHDTQYF
TRBV2	NA	TRBJ2-7	NA	TGTGCCAGCAGTGCGACTCCTAGCTCCTACGAGCAGTACTTC	CASSATPSSYEQYF
TRBV20-1	NA	TRBJ2-5	NA	TGCAGTGCTAGAGATACGGGACCATGGTACCAAGAGACCCAGTACTTC	CSARDTGPWYQETQYF
TRBV15	TRBD2	TRBJ2-7	many	TGTGCCACCAGCAGAGCAACGGGGGGCTCCTACGAGCAGTACTTC	CATSRATGGSYEQYF
TRBV6-1	NA	TRBJ2-1	NA	TGTGCCAGCAGCCCCGGGGTAGGACGAAGCTCCTACAATGAGCAGTTCTTC	CASSPGVGRSSYNEQFF
TRBV20-1	NA	TRBJ1-4	NA	TGCAGTGCTAGCGGACGTAATGAAAAACTGTTTTTT	CSASGRNEKLFF
TRBV29-1	TRBD2	TRBJ2-3	NA	TGCAGCGTTGTAGGGCTGACTAGCGGGAATACAGGAGATACGCAGTATTTT	CSVVGLTSGNTGDTQYF
TRBV4-1	NA	TRBJ2-3	few	TGCGCCAGCAGCCAAGATCACGCAGGGTCTAGCACAGATACGCAGTATTTT	CASSQDHAGSSTDTQYF
TRBV27	TRBD2	TRBJ2-7	NA	TGTGCCAGCAGCGACCCGGGACTAGCTCGCGAGCAGTACTTC	CASSDPGLAREQYF
TRBV6-1	NA	TRBJ2-3	few	TGTGCCAGCAGTGAAAGTTCGGCGGGATGGCCCCCAGATACGCAGTATTTT	CASSESSAGWPPDTQYF
TRBV4-1	TRBD2	TRBJ2-1	few	TGCGCCAGCAGCCAGCCGGGACTAGCGGGGGGTGGTGAGCAGTTCTTC	CASSQPGLAGGGEQFF
TRBV12-3/TRBV12-4	NA	TRBJ2-1	NA	TGTGCCAGCAGTCCGGAGGGGAACAGGGGCGATGAGCAGTTCTTC	CASSPEGNRGDEQFF
TRBV6-6	NA	TRBJ1-5	NA	TGTGCCAGCAGTTACGAGACTTTTAGAGGGAGCAATCAGCCCCAGCATTTT	CASSYETFRGSNQPQHF
TRBV20-1	TRBD2	TRBJ2-7	NA	TGCAGTGCTAGATCGGGAGCGGGAATAACCTACGAGCAGTACTTC	CSARSGAGITYEQYF
TRBV27	TRBD1	TRBJ1-5	few	TGTGCCAGCAGTTTAGGGCAGGGGGTTCATCAGCCCCAGCATTTT	CASSLGQGVHQPQHF
TRBV20-1	TRBD1	TRBJ1-2	NA	TGCAGTGTTCGGACAGGGGGCGGCTACACCTTC	CSVRTGGGYTF
TRBV27	TRBD2	TRBJ2-7	NA	TGTGCCAGCAGTTTCTCAGGACTAGCGGGAGGGCTCTACGAGCAGTACTTC	CASSFSGLAGGLYEQYF
TRBV7-2	TRBD2	TRBJ2-5	NA	TGTGCCAGCAGCGAACTAACCGGGGGACTAAGAGAGACCCAGTACTTC	CASSELTGGLRETQYF
TRBV20-1	TRBD2	TRBJ2-2	NA	TGCAGTGCTAGTCGTACTAGCGGGCACTACACCGGGGAGCTGTTTTTT	CSASRTSGHYTGELFF
TRBV29-1	NA	TRBJ2-5	few	TGCAGCGCCGAGACCCACTGGGCCCAGTACTTC	CSAETHWAQYF